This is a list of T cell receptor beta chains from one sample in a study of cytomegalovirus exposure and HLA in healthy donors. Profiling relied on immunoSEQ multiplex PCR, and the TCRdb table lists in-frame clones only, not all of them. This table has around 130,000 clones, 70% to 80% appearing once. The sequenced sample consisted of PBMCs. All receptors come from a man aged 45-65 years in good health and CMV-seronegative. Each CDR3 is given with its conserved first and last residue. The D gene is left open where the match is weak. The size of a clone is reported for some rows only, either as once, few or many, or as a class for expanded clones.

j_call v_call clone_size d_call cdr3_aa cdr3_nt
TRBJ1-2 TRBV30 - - CAWSPGVHF TGTGCCTGGAGTCCCGGGGTCCACTTC
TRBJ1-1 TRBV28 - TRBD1 CASSFGRGRGKAFF TGTGCCAGCAGTTTCGGCAGGGGGCGAGGGAAAGCTTTCTTT
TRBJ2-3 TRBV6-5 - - CASRRDPHTDTQYF TGTGCCAGCCGCCGTGATCCACACACAGATACGCAGTATTTT
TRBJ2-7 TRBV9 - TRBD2 CASSARLAGEGEQYF TGTGCCAGCAGCGCCCGACTAGCGGGAGAGGGTGAGCAGTACTTC
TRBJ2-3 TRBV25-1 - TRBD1 CASSEYPGQGAADTQYF TGTGCCAGCAGTGAATACCCGGGACAGGGGGCCGCAGATACGCAGTATTTT
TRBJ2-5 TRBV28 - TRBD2 CASSPAGEPPETQYF TGTGCCAGCAGTCCAGCGGGAGAACCTCCAGAGACCCAGTACTTC
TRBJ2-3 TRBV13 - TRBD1 CASSLRQGTTDTQYF TGTGCCAGCAGCTTACGACAGGGGACCACAGATACGCAGTATTTT
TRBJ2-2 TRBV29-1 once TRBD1 CSVRGQGLSPNTGELFF TGCAGCGTTCGGGGACAGGGGTTAAGTCCGAACACCGGGGAGCTGTTTTTT
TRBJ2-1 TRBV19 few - CASSPVMGAYNEQFF TGTGCCAGTAGCCCCGTCATGGGAGCCTACAATGAGCAGTTCTTC
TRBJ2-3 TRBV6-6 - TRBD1 CASSYQGASTDTQYF TGTGCCAGCAGTTATCAGGGGGCTAGCACAGATACGCAGTATTTT
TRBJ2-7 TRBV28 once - CASSSSAYEQYF TGTGCCAGCAGTTCCTCAGCCTACGAGCAGTACTTC
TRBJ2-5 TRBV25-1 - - CASSLGQNLTQETQYF TGTGCCAGCAGCTTGGGGCAGAACCTCACTCAAGAGACCCAGTACTTC
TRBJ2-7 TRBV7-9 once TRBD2 CASSLIAGGSSYEQYF TGTGCCAGCAGCCTGATAGCGGGAGGGAGCTCCTACGAGCAGTACTTC
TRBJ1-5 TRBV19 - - CASSPTGGANNQPQHF TGTGCCAGTAGTCCCACGGGGGGGGCTAACAATCAGCCCCAGCATTTT
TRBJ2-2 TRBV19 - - CASSIERNTGELFF TGTGCCAGTAGTATAGAGAGGAACACCGGGGAGCTGTTTTTT
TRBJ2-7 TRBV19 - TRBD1 CASSIGTGYYEQYF TGTGCCAGTTCGATCGGGACAGGGTACTACGAGCAGTACTTC
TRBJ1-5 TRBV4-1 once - CASSQQLSDQPQHF TGCGCCAGCAGCCAACAACTTAGCGATCAGCCCCAGCATTTT
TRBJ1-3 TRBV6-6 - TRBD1 CASSRTGGSFGNTIYF TGTGCCAGCAGTAGGACAGGGGGCAGTTTTGGAAACACCATATATTTT
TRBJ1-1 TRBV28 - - CASSSPPEGAFF TGTGCCAGCAGTTCCCCCCCAGAGGGAGCTTTCTTT
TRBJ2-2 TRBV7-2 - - CASGFGSGELFF TGTGCCAGCGGGTTCGGGTCCGGGGAGCTGTTTTTT
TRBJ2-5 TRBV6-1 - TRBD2 CASSVTGTSGVKTQYF TGTGCCAGCAGTGTTACCGGGACTAGCGGCGTCAAGACCCAGTACTTC
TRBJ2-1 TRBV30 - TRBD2 CAWNLAGVGNEQFF TGTGCCTGGAACCTAGCGGGAGTTGGAAATGAGCAGTTCTTC
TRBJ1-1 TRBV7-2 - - CASSQMQGDEAFF TGTGCCAGCAGCCAAATGCAGGGTGATGAAGCTTTCTTT
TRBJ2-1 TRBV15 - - CATSNAGNNEQFF TGTGCCACCAGCAACGCGGGAAACAATGAGCAGTTCTTC
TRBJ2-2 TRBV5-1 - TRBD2 CASSLRTSGTGELFF TGCGCCAGCAGCTTGAGGACTAGCGGGACCGGGGAGCTGTTTTTT
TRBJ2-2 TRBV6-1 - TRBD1 CASSPDRGGTGELFF TGTGCCAGCAGTCCGGACAGGGGGGGCACCGGGGAGCTGTTTTTT
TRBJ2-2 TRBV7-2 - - CASSLELRRGLFF TGTGCCAGCAGCTTAGAACTGCGGCGGGGGCTGTTTTTT
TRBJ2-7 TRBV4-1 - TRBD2 CASSLQSGTPYEQYF TGCGCCAGCAGCCTCCAAAGCGGGACTCCTTACGAGCAGTACTTC
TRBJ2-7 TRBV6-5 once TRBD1 CASSQDRGRWEQYF TGTGCCAGCAGCCAAGACAGGGGGCGATGGGAGCAGTACTTC